What follows is one T cell receptor (beta chain) and its context. The CDR3 runs to 15 residues. The J segment lost 11 bases and the V segment lost 4 bases, leaving 9 bases of the junction unmatched. Germline V gene data show CDR1 as SGHNT and CDR2 as YENEEA. This record comes from a study of tumor and adjacent non-tumor tissue in lung cancer. The template was RNA from unsorted bulk tissue. This non-tumor lung sample came from over 3 cm beyond the tumor edge. Donors were chemotherapy-naive, newly diagnosed lung cancer surgical patients in China, August–November 2014. The library came from three nested PCR rounds adapted from ARM-PCR protocols. Via MiXCR, TCRdb re-called the multiplex PCR reads, giving one row per CDR3 protein. The table records about 44,000 distinct CDR3 sequences, less than 70% of them present only once.

This TCR came from a woman aged 35 to 49 with non-small cell lung cancer. This chain uses TRBV11-3 with TRBJ2-3, with 13 bases fitting TRBD2. The sample consisted of distant non-tumor lung tissue. The CDR3 bases are TGTGCCAGCAGCTCCCGGACTAGCGGGAGTGGTATGCAGTATTTT. It encodes CASSSRTSGSGMQYF.